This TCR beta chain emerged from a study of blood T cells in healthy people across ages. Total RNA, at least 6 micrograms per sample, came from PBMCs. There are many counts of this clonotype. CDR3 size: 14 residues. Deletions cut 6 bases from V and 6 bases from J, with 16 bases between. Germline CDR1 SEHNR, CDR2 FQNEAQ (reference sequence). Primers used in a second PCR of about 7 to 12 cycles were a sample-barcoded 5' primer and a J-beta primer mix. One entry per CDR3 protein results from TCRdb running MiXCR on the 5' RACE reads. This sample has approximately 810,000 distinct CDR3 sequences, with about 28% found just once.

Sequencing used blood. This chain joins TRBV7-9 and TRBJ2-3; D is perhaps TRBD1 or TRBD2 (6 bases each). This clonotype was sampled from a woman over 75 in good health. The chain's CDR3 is CASRPSGAEDTQYF. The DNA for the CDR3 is TGTGCCAGCAGGCCCTCGGGGGCAGAGGATACGCAGTATTTT.